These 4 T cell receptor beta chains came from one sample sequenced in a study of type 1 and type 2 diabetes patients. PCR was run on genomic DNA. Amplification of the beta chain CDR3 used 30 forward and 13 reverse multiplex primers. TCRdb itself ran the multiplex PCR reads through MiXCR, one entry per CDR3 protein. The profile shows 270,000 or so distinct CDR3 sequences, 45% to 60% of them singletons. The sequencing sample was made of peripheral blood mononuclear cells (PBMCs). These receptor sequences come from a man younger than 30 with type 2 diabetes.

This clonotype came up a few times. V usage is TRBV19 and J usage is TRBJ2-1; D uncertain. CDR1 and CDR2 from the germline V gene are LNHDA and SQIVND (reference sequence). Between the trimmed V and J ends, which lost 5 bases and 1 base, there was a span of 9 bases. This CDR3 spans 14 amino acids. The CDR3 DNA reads TGTGCCAGTAGTTTGTTCAGTTCCTACAATGAGCAGTTCTTC. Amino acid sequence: CASSLFSSYNEQFF.

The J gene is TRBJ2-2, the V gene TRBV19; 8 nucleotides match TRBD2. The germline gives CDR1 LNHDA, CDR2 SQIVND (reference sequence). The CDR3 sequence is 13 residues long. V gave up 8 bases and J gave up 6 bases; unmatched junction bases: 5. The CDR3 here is CASHSGGAGELFF. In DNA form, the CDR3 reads TGTGCCAGTCACAGCGGGGGTGCCGGGGAGCTGTTTTTT.

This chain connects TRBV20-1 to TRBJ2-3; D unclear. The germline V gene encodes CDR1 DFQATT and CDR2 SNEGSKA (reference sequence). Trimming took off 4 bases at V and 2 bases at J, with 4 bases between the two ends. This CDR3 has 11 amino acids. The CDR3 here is CSATTTDTQYF. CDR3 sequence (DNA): TGCAGTGCTACCACCACAGATACGCAGTATTTT.

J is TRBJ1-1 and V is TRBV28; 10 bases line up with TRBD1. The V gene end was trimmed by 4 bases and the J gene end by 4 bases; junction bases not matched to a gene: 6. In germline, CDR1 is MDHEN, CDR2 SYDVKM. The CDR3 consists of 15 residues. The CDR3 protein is CASSSRGQGSTEAFF. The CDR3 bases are TGTGCCAGCAGTTCCAGGGGACAGGGGAGCACTGAAGCTTTCTTT.